The source of this T cell receptor beta chain is a study of T cell responses to AZD1222 COVID-19 vaccine. General study points: Repertoires in all cases were sampled only once the peak T cell response had passed. Possibly, clonal diversity was underestimated; donors were largely white British and included more females.

Details on this clone: Its cognate antigen is unknown.

Here immunoSEQ multiplex PCR was the method, and the copy in TCRdb shows in-frame clones only, minus some. Altogether approximately 90,000 clones are present, over 75% being singletons, with the ten largest covering roughly 15%. Sequenced here: peripheral blood, sampled on day 0 of AZD1222 vaccination. The TCR sequence derives from an adult in good health.

CDR3: CASSFGGRTEAFF. The CDR3 DNA reads TGTGCCAGCAGCTTTGGGGGGCGGACTGAAGCTTTCTTT. This chain joins TRBV7-2 and TRBJ1-1, with D maybe TRBD1 (6 bases). This CDR3 comprises 13 residues. Trimming cost V 3 bases and J 5 bases, with 10 bases left between them. Germline-derived CDR1 and CDR2 are SGHTA and FQGNSA.